This T cell receptor (beta chain) derives from a study of CD8 T cells in ankylosing spondylitis. General study results and limits: Some motif variants were previously reported in reactive arthritis synovial fluid and blood. Seemingly distinctive of ankylosing spondylitis blood was a TCR beta motif formed by eight highly homologous variants.

Of note for this clonotype: Its antigen remains unidentified. A much more abundant neighbour one base away suggests this may be a read error.

Researchers built TCR beta libraries using quantitative 5'-RACE with molecular barcodes. Each CDR3 protein gets one entry after TCRdb re-called the 5' RACE reads with MiXCR. The profile shows roughly 130,000 distinct CDR3 sequences, roughly 8.3% of them singletons. Germline values: CDR1 LNHDA, CDR2 SQIVND (reference sequence). The V end lost 3 bases, the J end lost 4 bases, and 1 base lay between the germline ends. The CDR3 has 11 residues. Sample: synovial fluid, either unsorted or a sorted T cell fraction (not recorded which). The sequence derives from a male donor with ankylosing spondylitis. The chain joins TRBV19 to TRBJ2-1; D not resolved. The CDR3 bases are TGTGCCAGTAGTATTTACAATGAGCAGTTCTTC. It codes for CASSIYNEQFF.